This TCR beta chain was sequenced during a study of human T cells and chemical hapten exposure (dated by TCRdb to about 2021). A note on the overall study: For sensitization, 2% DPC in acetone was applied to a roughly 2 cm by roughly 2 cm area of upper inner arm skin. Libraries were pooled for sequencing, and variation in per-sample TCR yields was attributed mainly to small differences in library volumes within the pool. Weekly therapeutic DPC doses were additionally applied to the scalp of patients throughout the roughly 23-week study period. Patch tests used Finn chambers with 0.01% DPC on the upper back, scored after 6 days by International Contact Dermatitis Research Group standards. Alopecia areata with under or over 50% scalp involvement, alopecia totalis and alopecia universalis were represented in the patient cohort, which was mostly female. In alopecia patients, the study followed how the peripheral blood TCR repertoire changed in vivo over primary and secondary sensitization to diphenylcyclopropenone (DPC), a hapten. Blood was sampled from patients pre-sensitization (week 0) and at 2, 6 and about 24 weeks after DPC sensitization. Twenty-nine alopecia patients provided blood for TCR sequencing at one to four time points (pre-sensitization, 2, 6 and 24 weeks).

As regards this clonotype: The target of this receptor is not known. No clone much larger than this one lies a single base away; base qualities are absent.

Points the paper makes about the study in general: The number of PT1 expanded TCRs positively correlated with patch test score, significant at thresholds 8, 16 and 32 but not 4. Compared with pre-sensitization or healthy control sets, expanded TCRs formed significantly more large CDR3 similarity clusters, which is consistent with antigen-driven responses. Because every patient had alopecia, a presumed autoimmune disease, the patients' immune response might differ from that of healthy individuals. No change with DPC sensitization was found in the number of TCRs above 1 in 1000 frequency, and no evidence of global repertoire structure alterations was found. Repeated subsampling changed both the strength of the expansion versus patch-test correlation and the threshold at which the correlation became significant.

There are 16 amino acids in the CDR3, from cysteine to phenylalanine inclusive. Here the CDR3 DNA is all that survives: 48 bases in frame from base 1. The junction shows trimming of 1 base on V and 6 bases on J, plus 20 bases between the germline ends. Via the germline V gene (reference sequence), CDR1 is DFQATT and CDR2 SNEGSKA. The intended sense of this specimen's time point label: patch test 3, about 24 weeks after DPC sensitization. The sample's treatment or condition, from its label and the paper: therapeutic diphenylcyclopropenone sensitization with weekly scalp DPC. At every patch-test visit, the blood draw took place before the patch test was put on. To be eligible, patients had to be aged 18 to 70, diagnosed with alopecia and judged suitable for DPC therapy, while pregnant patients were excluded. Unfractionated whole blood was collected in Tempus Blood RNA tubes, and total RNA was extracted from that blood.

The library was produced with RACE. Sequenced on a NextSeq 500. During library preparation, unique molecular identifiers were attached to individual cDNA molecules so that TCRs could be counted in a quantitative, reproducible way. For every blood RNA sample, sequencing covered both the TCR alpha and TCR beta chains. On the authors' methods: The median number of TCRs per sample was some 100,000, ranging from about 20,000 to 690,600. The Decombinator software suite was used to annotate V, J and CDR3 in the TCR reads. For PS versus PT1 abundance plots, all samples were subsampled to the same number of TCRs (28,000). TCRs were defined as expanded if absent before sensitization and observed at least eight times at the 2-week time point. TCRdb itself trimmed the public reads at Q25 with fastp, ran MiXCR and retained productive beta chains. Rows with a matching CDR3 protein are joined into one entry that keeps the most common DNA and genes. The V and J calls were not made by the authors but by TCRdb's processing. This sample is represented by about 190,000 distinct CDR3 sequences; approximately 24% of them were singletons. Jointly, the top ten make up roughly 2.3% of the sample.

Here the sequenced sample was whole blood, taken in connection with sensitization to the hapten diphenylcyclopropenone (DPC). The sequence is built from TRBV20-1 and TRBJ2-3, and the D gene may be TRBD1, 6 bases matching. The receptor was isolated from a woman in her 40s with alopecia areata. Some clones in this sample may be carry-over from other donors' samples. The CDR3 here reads CSARVTGFVLTDTQYF. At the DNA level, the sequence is TGCAGTGCTAGAGTCACAGGGTTTGTTCTCACGGATACGCAGTATTTT.